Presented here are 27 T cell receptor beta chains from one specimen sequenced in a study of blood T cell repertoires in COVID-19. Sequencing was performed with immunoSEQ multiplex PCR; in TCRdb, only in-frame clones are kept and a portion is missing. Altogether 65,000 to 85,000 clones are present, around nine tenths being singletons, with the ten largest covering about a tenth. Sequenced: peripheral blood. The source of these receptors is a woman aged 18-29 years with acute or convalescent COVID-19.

The DNA for the CDR3 is TGTGCCAGTAGTGAGGGATTTAACTATGGCTACACCTTC. The encoded protein is CASSEGFNYGYTF. This chain connects TRBV19 to TRBJ1-2; unclear D gene. The CDR3 consists of 13 residues. Germline CDR1 reads LNHDA; CDR2 reads SQIVND (reference sequence). The V gene lost 5 bases and the J gene lost 1 base, with 8 bases spanning the gap.

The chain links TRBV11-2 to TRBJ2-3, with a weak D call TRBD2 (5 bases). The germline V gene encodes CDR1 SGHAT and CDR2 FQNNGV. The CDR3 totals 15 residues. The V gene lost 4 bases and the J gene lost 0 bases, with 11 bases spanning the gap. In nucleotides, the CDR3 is TGTGCCAGCAGCTCCGAGCGGTATAGCACAGATACGCAGTATTTT. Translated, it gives CASSSERYSTDTQYF. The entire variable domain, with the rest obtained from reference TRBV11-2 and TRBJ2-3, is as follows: EAGVAQSPRYKIIEKRQSVAFWCNPISGHATLYWYQQILGQGPKLLIQFQNNGVVDDSQLPKDRFSAERLKGVDSTLKIQPAKLEDSAVYLCASSSERYSTDTQYFGPGTRLTVL.

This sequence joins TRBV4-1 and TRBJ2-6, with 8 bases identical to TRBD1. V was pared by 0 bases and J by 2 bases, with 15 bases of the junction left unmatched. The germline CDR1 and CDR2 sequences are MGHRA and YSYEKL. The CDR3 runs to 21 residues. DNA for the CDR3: TGCGCCAGCAGCCAAGAGGGACAGGACAGGGTTGCGCTCGCTGGGGCCAACGTCCTGACTTTC. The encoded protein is CASSQEGQDRVALAGANVLTF.

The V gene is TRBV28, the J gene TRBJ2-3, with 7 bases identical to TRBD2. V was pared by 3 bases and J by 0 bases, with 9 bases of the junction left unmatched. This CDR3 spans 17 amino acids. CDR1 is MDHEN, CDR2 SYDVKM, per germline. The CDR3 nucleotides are TGTGCCAGCAGTTTGGTCAAGGCAGCGGGGAGCACAGATACGCAGTATTTT. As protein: CASSLVKAAGSTDTQYF.

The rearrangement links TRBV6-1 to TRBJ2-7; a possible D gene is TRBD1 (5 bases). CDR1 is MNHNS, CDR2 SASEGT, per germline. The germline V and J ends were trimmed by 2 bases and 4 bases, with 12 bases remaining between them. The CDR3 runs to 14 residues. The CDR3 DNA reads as TGTGCCAGCAGTGAAAACCCCACAGGTTACGAGCAGTACTTC. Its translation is CASSENPTGYEQYF.

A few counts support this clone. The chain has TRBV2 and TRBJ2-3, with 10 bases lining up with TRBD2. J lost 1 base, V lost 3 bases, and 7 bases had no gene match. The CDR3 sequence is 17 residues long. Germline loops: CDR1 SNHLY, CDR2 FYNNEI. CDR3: CASSERLAGVRTDTQYF. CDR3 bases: TGTGCCAGCAGTGAGAGGCTAGCGGGGGTTCGCACAGATACGCAGTATTTT.

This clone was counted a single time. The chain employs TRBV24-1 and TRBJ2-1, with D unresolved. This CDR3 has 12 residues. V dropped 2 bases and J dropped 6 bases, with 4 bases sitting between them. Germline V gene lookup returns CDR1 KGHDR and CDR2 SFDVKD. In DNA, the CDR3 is TGTGCCACCAGTGATTACAGCAATGAGCAGTTCTTC. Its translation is CATSDYSNEQFF.

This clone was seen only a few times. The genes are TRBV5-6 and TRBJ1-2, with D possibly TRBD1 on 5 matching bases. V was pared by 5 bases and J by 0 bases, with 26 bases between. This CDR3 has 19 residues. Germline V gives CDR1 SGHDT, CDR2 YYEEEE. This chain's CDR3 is CASRLKYVGREDPNYGYTF. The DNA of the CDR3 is TGTGCCAGCAGGTTGAAATATGTCGGCAGGGAGGATCCTAACTATGGCTACACCTTC.

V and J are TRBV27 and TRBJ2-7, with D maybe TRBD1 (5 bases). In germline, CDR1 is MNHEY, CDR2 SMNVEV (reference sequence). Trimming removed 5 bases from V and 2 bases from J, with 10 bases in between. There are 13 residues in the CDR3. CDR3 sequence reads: CASSGQDTYEQYF. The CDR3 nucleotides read TGTGCCAGCAGTGGCCAGGACACCTACGAGCAGTACTTC.

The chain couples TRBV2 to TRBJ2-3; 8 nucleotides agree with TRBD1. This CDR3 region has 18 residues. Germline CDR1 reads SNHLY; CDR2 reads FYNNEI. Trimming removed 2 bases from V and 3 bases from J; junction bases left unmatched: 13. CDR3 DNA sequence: TGTGCCAGCAGTGAAATTCTATGGCAGGGGGCGCCTACAGATACGCAGTATTTT. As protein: CASSEILWQGAPTDTQYF.

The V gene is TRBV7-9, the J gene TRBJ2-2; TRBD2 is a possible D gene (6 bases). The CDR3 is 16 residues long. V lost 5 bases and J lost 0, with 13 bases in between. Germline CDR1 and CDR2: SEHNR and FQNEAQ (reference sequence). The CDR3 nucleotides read TGTGCCAGCAGCATCCCGGGACTGTCGAACACCGGGGAGCTGTTTTTT. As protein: CASSIPGLSNTGELFF.

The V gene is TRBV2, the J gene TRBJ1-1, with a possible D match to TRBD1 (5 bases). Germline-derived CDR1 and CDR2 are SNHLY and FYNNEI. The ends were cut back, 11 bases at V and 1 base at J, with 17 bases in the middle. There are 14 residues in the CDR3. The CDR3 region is CACGGADKNTEAFF. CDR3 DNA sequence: TGTGCCTGCGGCGGGGCGGACAAGAACACTGAAGCTTTCTTT.

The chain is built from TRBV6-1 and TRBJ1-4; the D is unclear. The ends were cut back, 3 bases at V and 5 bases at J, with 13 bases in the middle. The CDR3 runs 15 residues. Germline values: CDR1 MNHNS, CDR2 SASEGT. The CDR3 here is CASSEWAELNEKLFF. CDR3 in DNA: TGTGCCAGCAGTGAGTGGGCAGAATTGAATGAAAAACTGTTTTTT.

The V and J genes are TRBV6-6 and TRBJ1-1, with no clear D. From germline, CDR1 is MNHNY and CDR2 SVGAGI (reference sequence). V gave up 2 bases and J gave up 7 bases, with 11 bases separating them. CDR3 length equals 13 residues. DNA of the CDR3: TGTGCCAGCAGTTACGGTGCGGAGGATGAAGCTTTCTTT. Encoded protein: CASSYGAEDEAFF.

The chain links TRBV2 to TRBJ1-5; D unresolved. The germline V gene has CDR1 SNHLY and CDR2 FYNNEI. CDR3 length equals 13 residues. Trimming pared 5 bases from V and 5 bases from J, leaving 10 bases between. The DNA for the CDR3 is TGTGCCAGCAGTCCCTCCCCCGATCAGCCCCAGCATTTT. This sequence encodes CASSPSPDQPQHF.

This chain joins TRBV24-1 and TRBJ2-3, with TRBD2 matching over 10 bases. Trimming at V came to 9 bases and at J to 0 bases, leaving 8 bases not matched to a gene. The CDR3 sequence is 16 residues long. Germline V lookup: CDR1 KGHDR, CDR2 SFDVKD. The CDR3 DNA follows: TGTGCCACCGCACTAGCGGGAATGGTGAGCACAGATACGCAGTATTTT. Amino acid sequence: CATALAGMVSTDTQYF.

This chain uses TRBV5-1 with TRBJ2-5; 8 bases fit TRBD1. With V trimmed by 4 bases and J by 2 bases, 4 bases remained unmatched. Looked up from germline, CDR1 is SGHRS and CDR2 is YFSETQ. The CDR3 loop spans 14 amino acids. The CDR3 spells CASSAGTGQETQYF. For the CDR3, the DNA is TGCGCCAGCAGCGCCGGGACAGGTCAAGAGACCCAGTACTTC.

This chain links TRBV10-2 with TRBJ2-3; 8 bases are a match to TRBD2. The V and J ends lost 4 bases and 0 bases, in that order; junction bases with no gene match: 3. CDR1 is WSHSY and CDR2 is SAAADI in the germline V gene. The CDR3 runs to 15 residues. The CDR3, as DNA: TGCGCCAGCAGTGCCGTAGCGGGGAGCACAGATACGCAGTATTTT. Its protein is CASSAVAGSTDTQYF.

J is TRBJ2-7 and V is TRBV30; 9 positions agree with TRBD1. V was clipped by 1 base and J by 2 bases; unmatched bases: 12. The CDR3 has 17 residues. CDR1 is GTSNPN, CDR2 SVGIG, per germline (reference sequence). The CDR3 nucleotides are TGTGCCTGGAGTGGAGAGCCGGGACAGGGTTCCACCTACGAGCAGTACTTC. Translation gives CAWSGEPGQGSTYEQYF. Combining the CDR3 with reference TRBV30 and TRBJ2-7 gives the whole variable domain SQTIHQWPATLVQPVGSPLSLECTVEGTSNPNLYWYRQAAGRGLQLLFYSVGIGQISSEVPQNLSASRPQDRQFILSSKKLLLSDSGFYLCAWSGEPGQGSTYEQYFGPGTRLTVT.

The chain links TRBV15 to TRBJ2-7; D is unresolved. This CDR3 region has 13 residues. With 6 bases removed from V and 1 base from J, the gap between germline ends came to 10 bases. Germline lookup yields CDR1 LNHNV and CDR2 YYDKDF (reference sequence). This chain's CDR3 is CATSVPGSYEQYF. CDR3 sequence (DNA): TGTGCCACCAGTGTTCCAGGATCCTACGAGCAGTACTTC.

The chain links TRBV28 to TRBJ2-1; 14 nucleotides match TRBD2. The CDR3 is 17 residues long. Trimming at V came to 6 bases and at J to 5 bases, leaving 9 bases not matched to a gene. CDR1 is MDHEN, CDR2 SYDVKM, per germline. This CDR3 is CASSPGLAGGPNNEQFF. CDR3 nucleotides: TGTGCCAGCAGCCCTGGACTAGCGGGAGGCCCTAACAATGAGCAGTTCTTC. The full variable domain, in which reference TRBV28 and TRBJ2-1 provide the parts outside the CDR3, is DVKVTQSSRYLVKRTGEKVFLECVQDMDHENMFWYRQDPGLGLRLIYFSYDVKMKEKGDIPEGYSVSREKKERFSLILESASTNQTSMYLCASSPGLAGGPNNEQFFGPGTRLTVL.

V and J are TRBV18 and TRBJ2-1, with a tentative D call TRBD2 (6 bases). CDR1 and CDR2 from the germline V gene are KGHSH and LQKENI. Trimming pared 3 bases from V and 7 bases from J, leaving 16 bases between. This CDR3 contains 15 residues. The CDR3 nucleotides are TGTGCCAGCTCACCGGGCGGGATAGGGGTGAATGAGCAGTTCTTC. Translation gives CASSPGGIGVNEQFF. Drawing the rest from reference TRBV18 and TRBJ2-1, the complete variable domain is NAGVMQNPRHLVRRRGQEARLRCSPMKGHSHVYWYRQLPEEGLKFMVYLQKENIIDESGMPKERFSAEFPKEGPSILRIQQVVRGDSAAYFCASSPGGIGVNEQFFGPGTRLTVL.

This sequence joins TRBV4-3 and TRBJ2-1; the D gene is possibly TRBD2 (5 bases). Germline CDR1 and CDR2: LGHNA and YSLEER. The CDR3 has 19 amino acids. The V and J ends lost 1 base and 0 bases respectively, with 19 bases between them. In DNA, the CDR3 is TGCGCCAGCAGCCAAGGCTGGAGAGGGAGACGGAGCTCCTACAATGAGCAGTTCTTC. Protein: CASSQGWRGRRSSYNEQFF.

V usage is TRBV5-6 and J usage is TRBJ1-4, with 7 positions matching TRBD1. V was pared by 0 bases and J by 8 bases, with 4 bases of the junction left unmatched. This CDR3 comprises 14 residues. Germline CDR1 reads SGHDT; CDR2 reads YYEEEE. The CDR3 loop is CASSLGQGGEKLFF. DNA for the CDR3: TGTGCCAGCAGCTTGGGACAGGGCGGCGAAAAACTGTTTTTT. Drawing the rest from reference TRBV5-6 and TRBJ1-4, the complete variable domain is DAGVTQSPTHLIKTRGQQVTLRCSPKSGHDTVSWYQQALGQGPQFIFQYYEEEERQRGNFPDRFSGHQFPNYSSELNVNALLLGDSALYLCASSLGQGGEKLFFGSGTQLSVL.

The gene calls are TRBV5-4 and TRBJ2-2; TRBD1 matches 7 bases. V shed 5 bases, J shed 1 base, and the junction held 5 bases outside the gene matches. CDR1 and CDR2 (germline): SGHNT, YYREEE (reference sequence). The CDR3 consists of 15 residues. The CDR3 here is CASSPAGGNTGELFF. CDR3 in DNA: TGTGCCAGCAGTCCCGCAGGGGGGAACACCGGGGAGCTGTTTTTT. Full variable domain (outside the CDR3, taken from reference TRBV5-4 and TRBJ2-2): ETGVTQSPTHLIKTRGQQVTLRCSSQSGHNTVSWYQQALGQGPQFIFQYYREEENGRGNFPPRFSGLQFPNYSSELNVNALELDDSALYLCASSPAGGNTGELFFGEGSRLTVL.

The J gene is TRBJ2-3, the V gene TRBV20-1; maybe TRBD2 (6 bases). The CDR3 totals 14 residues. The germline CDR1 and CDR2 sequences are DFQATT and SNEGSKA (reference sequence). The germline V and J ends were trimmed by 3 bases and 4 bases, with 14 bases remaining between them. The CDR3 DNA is TGCAGTGCTAGTTTGTTCCGGGAGTCAGATACGCAGTATTTT. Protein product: CSASLFRESDTQYF.

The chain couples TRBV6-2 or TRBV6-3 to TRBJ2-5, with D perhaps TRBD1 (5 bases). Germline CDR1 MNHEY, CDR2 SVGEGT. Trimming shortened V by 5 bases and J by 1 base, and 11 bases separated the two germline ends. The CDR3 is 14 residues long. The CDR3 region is CASSSRQGQETQYF. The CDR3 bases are TGTGCCAGCAGTAGCCGTCAGGGCCAAGAGACCCAGTACTTC.